The 28 T cell receptor beta chains below come from one sample, sequenced in a study of blood T cell repertoires in COVID-19. Only in-frame clones appear in the TCRdb table, and some are missing; sequencing was by immunoSEQ multiplex PCR. The sample contains 130,000 or so clones, about four fifths of which appear only once. Sample: peripheral blood. The origin of the receptors is a man older than 75 with active or convalescent COVID-19.

V and J are TRBV2 and TRBJ2-2; TRBD2 aligns across 11 bases. The V gene end was trimmed by 6 bases and the J gene end by 1 base; junction bases not matched to a gene: 4. Germline CDR1 is SNHLY and CDR2 is FYNNEI. This CDR3 has 16 amino acids. The chain's CDR3 is CASRVGLAVNTGELFF. DNA for the CDR3: TGTGCCAGCAGGGTGGGACTAGCGGTGAACACCGGGGAGCTGTTTTTT. Based on the CDR3 plus reference TRBV2 and TRBJ2-2, the full variable domain is EPEVTQTPSHQVTQMGQEVILRCVPISNHLYFYWYRQILGQKVEFLVSFYNNEISEKSEIFDDQFSVERPDGSNFTLKIRSTKLEDSAMYFCASRVGLAVNTGELFFGEGSRLTVL.

This chain connects TRBV5-4 to TRBJ1-2, with 12 bases that match TRBD1. The CDR3 extends over 15 amino acids. Losses at the gene ends were 3 bases for V and 2 bases for J; bases not matched to a gene: 2. The germline V gene has CDR1 SGHNT and CDR2 YYREEE (reference sequence). The CDR3 here is CASSSGTGGNYGYTF. Here the CDR3 DNA reads TGTGCCAGCAGCTCGGGGACAGGGGGCAACTATGGCTACACCTTC.

The rearrangement joins TRBV5-1 to TRBJ2-5; 9 bases align to TRBD2. V lost 3 bases and J lost 2; bases outside the gene matches: 2. The V gene's germline CDR1 is SGHRS and CDR2 YFSETQ. This CDR3 has 14 residues. CDR3 amino acids: CASSSLAGQETQYF. DNA for the CDR3: TGCGCCAGCAGCTCTCTAGCGGGGCAAGAGACCCAGTACTTC. The variable domain in full, with the rest retrieved from reference TRBV5-1 and TRBJ2-5, is KAGVTQTPRYLIKTRGQQVTLSCSPISGHRSVSWYQQTPGQGLQFLFEYFSETQRNKGNFPGRFSGRQFSNSRSEMNVSTLELGDSALYLCASSSLAGQETQYFGPGTRLLVL.

The chain couples TRBV11-2 to TRBJ2-7, with 8 positions matching TRBD2. V was clipped by 0 bases and J by 3 bases; unmatched bases: 10. Germline CDR1 SGHAT, CDR2 FQNNGV. This CDR3 has 17 amino acids. CDR3 sequence reads: CASSLERAGVTGYEQYF. As DNA, the CDR3 is TGTGCCAGCAGCTTAGAAAGAGCGGGGGTTACAGGCTACGAGCAGTACTTC. Together with reference TRBV11-2 and TRBJ2-7, the CDR3 gives the full variable domain: EAGVAQSPRYKIIEKRQSVAFWCNPISGHATLYWYQQILGQGPKLLIQFQNNGVVDDSQLPKDRFSAERLKGVDSTLKIQPAKLEDSAVYLCASSLERAGVTGYEQYFGPGTRLTVT.

The J gene is TRBJ1-2, the V gene TRBV5-5; D uncertain. The CDR3 has 14 residues. In germline, CDR1 is SGHKS, CDR2 YYEKEE (reference sequence). The V and J ends lost 4 bases and 3 bases respectively, with 13 bases between them. CDR3 residues: CASSLGILDYGYTF. CDR3 nucleotides: TGTGCCAGCAGCCTCGGGATTCTCGACTATGGCTACACCTTC.

This chain links TRBV4-3 with TRBJ1-4; tentatively, D is TRBD1 (6 bases). This CDR3 region has 13 residues. Deletions cut 3 bases from V and 7 bases from J, with 9 bases between. Germline V gives CDR1 LGHNA, CDR2 YSLEER. CDR3 in DNA: TGCGCCAGCAGCCATACAGGGAGTGAAAAACTGTTTTTT. Protein product: CASSHTGSEKLFF.

The rearrangement links TRBV18 to TRBJ2-1; TRBD1 matches 7 bases. Germline V gene lookup returns CDR1 KGHSH and CDR2 LQKENI. CDR3 length equals 14 residues. The V gene end was trimmed by 3 bases and the J gene end by 5 bases; junction bases not matched to a gene: 4. The CDR3 DNA reads TGTGCCAGCTCACCTACAACAGGGGACAATGAGCAGTTCTTC. Translated: CASSPTTGDNEQFF.

V usage is TRBV5-1 and J usage is TRBJ2-5; 13 bases fit TRBD2. Germline assignment: CDR1 SGHRS and CDR2 YFSETQ. The CDR3 has 17 residues. V lost 0 bases to trimming and J lost 5 bases; unmatched junction nucleotides: 7. CDR3 sequence (DNA): TGCGCCAGCAGCTTGGGACTAGCGGGGGGAGTGGAGGAGACCCAGTACTTC. Its translation: CASSLGLAGGVEETQYF.

The rearrangement uses TRBV9 and TRBJ2-5; D perhaps matches TRBD1 (6 bases). The CDR3 covers 16 residues. Deletions cut 0 bases from V and 4 bases from J, with 16 bases between. Germline V gene lookup returns CDR1 SGDLS and CDR2 YYNGEE. CDR3 in amino acids: CASSVEGGRPPETQYF. Written as DNA, the CDR3 is TGTGCCAGCAGCGTAGAAGGGGGTAGGCCCCCAGAGACCCAGTACTTC.

The rearrangement links TRBV29-1 to TRBJ1-3; no firm D call. The germline V gene has CDR1 SQVTM and CDR2 ANQGSEA. The CDR3 loop spans 13 amino acids. Trimming left V 4 bases short and J 4 bases short, with 11 bases between. The DNA of the CDR3 is TGCAGCGTTGTATCCGACAAAGGAAACACCATATATTTT. Protein product: CSVVSDKGNTIYF. The complete variable domain, with remaining parts taken from reference TRBV29-1 and TRBJ1-3, reads SAVISQKPSRDICQRGTSLTIQCQVDSQVTMMFWYRQQPGQSLTLIATANQGSEATYESGFVIDKFPISRPNLTFSTLTVSNMSPEDSSIYLCSVVSDKGNTIYFGEGSWLTVV.

This clone was picked up a small number of times. The rearrangement uses TRBV6-5 and TRBJ1-1; no clear D. V lost 6 bases to trimming and J lost 2 bases, with 10 bases between them. Germline-derived CDR1 and CDR2 are MNHEY and SVGAGI. This CDR3 region has 13 residues. In DNA, the CDR3 is TGTGCCAGCAGGGCGTATAGCAACACTGAAGCTTTCTTT. It translates to CASRAYSNTEAFF.

This clone has just one count. This rearrangement joins TRBV5-5 to TRBJ2-2; a possible D gene is TRBD1 (5 bases). The CDR3 is 15 residues long. Germline loops: CDR1 SGHKS, CDR2 YYEKEE (reference sequence). Trimming stripped 5 bases from V and 1 base from J, with 12 bases between. The CDR3 loop reads CASSRTNWNTGELFF. The CDR3 DNA follows: TGTGCCAGCAGTCGGACAAATTGGAACACCGGGGAGCTGTTTTTT.

The chain couples TRBV28 to TRBJ2-4; perhaps TRBD1 as D (6 bases). Germline V gene sequence: CDR1 MDHEN, CDR2 SYDVKM. This CDR3 has 14 amino acids. Trimming removed 3 bases at V and 5 bases at J, with 11 bases between. The CDR3 protein is CASSLRSGENIQYF. CDR3 bases: TGTGCCAGCAGTTTGCGGTCAGGGGAAAACATTCAGTACTTC.

The V and J genes are TRBV5-6 and TRBJ2-2; D call uncertain. This CDR3 has 15 amino acids. V shed 5 bases and J shed 2 bases, with 13 bases lying between them. Germline lookup yields CDR1 SGHDT and CDR2 YYEEEE. The CDR3 protein is CASRRGSQNTGELFF. DNA for the CDR3: TGTGCCAGCAGAAGAGGTAGCCAAAACACCGGGGAGCTGTTTTTT.

DNA for the CDR3: TGTGCCAGCAGCCGCAGGACAGGGGGCGCTGTGGGCGGGGAGCTGTTTTTT. Translation gives CASSRRTGGAVGGELFF. This chain links TRBV5-5 with TRBJ2-2, with TRBD1 identical over 11 bases. The V gene end was trimmed by 4 bases and the J gene end by 7 bases; junction bases not matched to a gene: 12. CDR3 length: 17 amino acids. Germline V gene data show CDR1 as SGHKS and CDR2 as YYEKEE (reference sequence).

The chain combines TRBV27 with TRBJ1-1, with 8 bases matching TRBD1. V was pared by 2 bases and J by 3 bases, with 8 bases of the junction left unmatched. CDR1 and CDR2 (germline): MNHEY, SMNVEV (reference sequence). The CDR3 extends over 16 amino acids. The CDR3 loop is CASSLRQGAMDTEAFF. Written as DNA, the CDR3 is TGTGCCAGCAGTTTACGTCAGGGGGCGATGGACACTGAAGCTTTCTTT.

The V call is TRBV29-1, the J call TRBJ2-7; the match to TRBD1 covers 7 bases. Germline V gene sequence: CDR1 SQVTM, CDR2 ANQGSEA. V gave up 4 bases and J gave up 5 bases; unmatched junction bases: 5. The CDR3 extends over 12 amino acids. DNA for the CDR3: TGCAGCGTTGTTGAACAGGGGAACGAGCAGTACTTC. Its protein product is CSVVEQGNEQYF.

The chain has TRBV6-1 and TRBJ1-5; no definite D call. V was shortened by 2 bases and J by 1 base, with 12 bases between the two germline ends. The CDR3 runs to 16 residues. Germline V gene data show CDR1 as MNHNS and CDR2 as SASEGT. The DNA of the CDR3 is TGTGCCAGCAGTGAAACGACCCTACTAAGCAATCAGCCCCAGCATTTT. Amino acid sequence: CASSETTLLSNQPQHF.

The chain links TRBV18 to TRBJ2-7; TRBD2 matches at 9 bases. The germline V gene has CDR1 KGHSH and CDR2 LQKENI. The CDR3 extends over 12 amino acids. The V segment lost 6 bases and the J segment 3 bases; nucleotides outside the gene matches: 0. As DNA, the CDR3 is TGTGCCAGCTCGCGGGGGGGCTACGAGCAGTACTTC. Its protein product is CASSRGGYEQYF.

The V call is TRBV19, the J call TRBJ1-1; 8 bases fit TRBD1. This CDR3 has 12 residues. Per germline, CDR1 LNHDA and CDR2 SQIVND (reference sequence). Trimming cost V 3 bases and J 10 bases; bases outside gene matches: 4. This CDR3 is CASSIQGAVAFF. The CDR3 DNA reads TGTGCCAGTAGTATTCAGGGGGCGGTAGCTTTCTTT.

V is TRBV4-1 and J is TRBJ1-1; D is unclear. Germline V gene lookup returns CDR1 MGHRA and CDR2 YSYEKL. Trimming removed 1 base from V and 6 bases from J, with 15 bases in between. This CDR3 is built from 15 residues. In DNA, the CDR3 is TGCGCCAGCAGCCAAGTCTTACGGGAGCCCGCTGAAGCTTTCTTT. Its translation: CASSQVLREPAEAFF.

This rearrangement joins TRBV5-4 to TRBJ2-5, with 8 bases that match TRBD2. With V trimmed by 4 bases and J by 3 bases, 5 bases remained unmatched. The CDR3 runs 14 residues. The germline V gene encodes CDR1 SGHNT and CDR2 YYREEE (reference sequence). CDR3 protein: CASSTGTREETQYF. CDR3 DNA sequence: TGTGCCAGCAGCACCGGGACTAGAGAAGAGACCCAGTACTTC.

V gene TRBV27 combines with J gene TRBJ2-7; D may be TRBD2 (5 bases). There are 18 residues in the CDR3. Germline-derived CDR1 and CDR2 are MNHEY and SMNVEV (reference sequence). V lost 5 bases and J 6 bases, leaving 29 bases between the germline ends. CDR3 residues: CASSPSLTGSRPTSEQYF. CDR3 coding DNA: TGTGCCAGCAGTCCGTCCCTCACGGGGTCTAGACCTACTAGCGAGCAGTACTTC.

The chain uses TRBV2 and TRBJ2-1, with a weak D call TRBD1 (6 bases). Germline V gene sequence: CDR1 SNHLY, CDR2 FYNNEI. The CDR3 has 13 residues. V was cut by 6 bases and J by 4 bases, with 10 bases left in between. In DNA form, the CDR3 reads TGTGCCAGCAGACAGGGAGTTTACAATGAGCAGTTCTTC. As protein: CASRQGVYNEQFF.

The chain couples TRBV5-1 to TRBJ2-2; 7 bases agree with TRBD1. Germline V CDR1 and CDR2: SGHRS, YFSETQ. The CDR3 contains 16 residues. Trimming took 4 bases from V and 1 from J; bases not matched to a gene: 7. The CDR3: CASSQMGQRNTGELFF. Written as DNA, the CDR3 is TGCGCCAGCAGCCAAATGGGACAGAGGAACACCGGGGAGCTGTTTTTT.

The rearrangement uses TRBV20-1 and TRBJ2-7, with 9 bases identical to TRBD2. The CDR3 spans 16 residues. Germline CDR1 DFQATT, CDR2 SNEGSKA (reference sequence). Unmatched junction bases numbered 10, after V lost 3 bases and J lost 1 base. CDR3 nucleotides: TGCAGTGCTAGTCCGACTAGCGGTCGGACTTCCTACGAGCAGTACTTC. Its protein is CSASPTSGRTSYEQYF.

This chain connects TRBV9 to TRBJ2-5; D possibly corresponds to TRBD2 (7 bases). Trimming removed 5 bases at V and 5 bases at J, with 13 bases between. CDR1 and CDR2 (germline): SGDLS, YYNGEE. The CDR3 runs 13 residues. Written as DNA, the CDR3 is TGTGCCAGCAGTCTGTCGGGGGGCGAGACCCAGTACTTC. This sequence encodes CASSLSGGETQYF.

The V and J genes are TRBV5-1 and TRBJ2-5; unclear D gene. V gave up 0 bases and J gave up 5 bases, with 11 bases separating them. The CDR3 runs to 14 residues. The V gene's germline CDR1 is SGHRS and CDR2 YFSETQ. The CDR3 DNA is TGCGCCAGCAGCTTGGGGCCCTTCGGGGAGACCCAGTACTTC. Translating gives CASSLGPFGETQYF.